The 13 T cell receptor beta chains listed next were all sequenced from one sample in a study of blood T cell repertoires in COVID-19. Sequenced by immunoSEQ multiplex PCR; TCRdb stores in-frame clones only, minus some. The top ten hold approximately 2.2% of the sample, which has hundreds of thousands of clones, 75% to 90% seen once. Sequenced sample: peripheral blood. The receptors originated from a woman aged 25 to 39 who had recovered from COVID-19.

V gene TRBV28 combines with J gene TRBJ2-1; D remains ambiguous. This CDR3 has 12 residues. Germline V lookup: CDR1 MDHEN, CDR2 SYDVKM. The V gene lost 1 base and the J gene lost 9 bases, with 7 bases spanning the gap. The CDR3 loop is CASSLYALEQFF. The DNA for the CDR3 is TGTGCCAGCAGTTTATACGCGCTTGAGCAGTTCTTC. The variable domain in full, completed from reference TRBV28 and TRBJ2-1, reads DVKVTQSSRYLVKRTGEKVFLECVQDMDHENMFWYRQDPGLGLRLIYFSYDVKMKEKGDIPEGYSVSREKKERFSLILESASTNQTSMYLCASSLYALEQFFGPGTRLTVL.

CDR3 loop: CASSQGVGGHNQPQHF. As DNA, the CDR3 is TGTGCCAGCAGCCAAGGTGTAGGGGGCCACAATCAGCCCCAGCATTTT. The V call is TRBV4-2, the J call TRBJ1-5, with 7 bases matching TRBD1. Germline CDR1 is LGHNA and CDR2 is YNFKEQ. CDR3 size: 16 residues. Trimming removed 1 base from V and 3 bases from J; junction bases left unmatched: 6.

Here the CDR3 reads CAIREREGGNEQFF. The CDR3 DNA reads TGTGCCATCAGAGAGCGGGAGGGGGGCAATGAGCAGTTCTTC. The chain links TRBV10-3 to TRBJ2-1, with 10 bases fitting TRBD2. The CDR3 is 14 amino acids. Trimming cost V 6 bases and J 6 bases; bases outside gene matches: 5. Germline CDR1 reads ENHRY; CDR2 reads SYGVKD.

The chain uses TRBV5-1 and TRBJ1-2; no firm D call. V lost 4 bases, J lost 12 bases, and 22 bases lay in between. The CDR3 runs 14 residues. CDR1 is SGHRS and CDR2 is YFSETQ in the germline V gene. This CDR3 is CASSLTPGIKQHTF. The CDR3 DNA is TGCGCCAGCAGCCTTACCCCAGGCATCAAGCAGCACACCTTC.

The chain links TRBV11-2 to TRBJ2-1; 11 bases map to TRBD2. Germline trimming cut 4 bases from V and 6 bases from J; bases unmatched to any gene: 5. CDR3 size: 15 residues. Looked up from germline, CDR1 is SGHAT and CDR2 is FQNNGV. CDR3 protein: CASSSLAGVGNEQFF. The CDR3 bases are TGTGCCAGCAGCTCACTAGCGGGAGTGGGCAATGAGCAGTTCTTC.

This clone was detected many times. The V call is TRBV3-1 (or the pseudogene TRBV3-2), the J call TRBJ1-1; D not certain. Germline assignment: CDR1 LGHDT and CDR2 YNNKEL (reference sequence). The CDR3 sequence is 15 residues long. Trimming removed 4 bases from V and 1 base from J, with 13 bases in between. The CDR3 sequence: CASSLRDRRNTEAFF. The CDR3 DNA follows: TGTGCCAGCAGCCTAAGAGACCGGAGGAACACTGAAGCTTTCTTT.

CDR3 nucleotide sequence: TGTGCCAGCAGCTCTACAAATCGAGACAGGGGGCACCCCTACGAGCAGTACTTC. Its translation is CASSSTNRDRGHPYEQYF. The chain combines TRBV11-2 with TRBJ2-7, with 10 positions matching TRBD1. CDR1 SGHAT and CDR2 FQNNGV come from the germline V gene. The J segment lost 2 bases and the V segment lost 4 bases, leaving 14 bases of the junction unmatched. The CDR3 consists of 18 residues.

This sequence joins TRBV27 and TRBJ2-7; D call uncertain. This CDR3 contains 14 residues. V gave up 5 bases and J gave up 4 bases, with 15 bases separating them. Germline V lookup: CDR1 MNHEY, CDR2 SMNVEV (reference sequence). The CDR3 DNA is TGTGCCAGCAGTCTAGACGGCCACGTTTACGAGCAGTACTTC. It specifies CASSLDGHVYEQYF.

The chain links TRBV18 to TRBJ2-3; D possibly corresponds to TRBD2 (6 bases). V gave up 4 bases and J gave up 2 bases, with 16 bases separating them. This CDR3 is 16 amino acids long. In germline, CDR1 is KGHSH, CDR2 LQKENI. The CDR3 loop reads CASSRGGTFPTDTQYF. The CDR3 bases are TGTGCCAGCTCACGAGGAGGGACCTTCCCCACAGATACGCAGTATTTT.

The V and J genes are TRBV5-4 and TRBJ2-1, with 9 bases aligning to TRBD2. The V gene's germline CDR1 is SGHNT and CDR2 YYREEE (reference sequence). The CDR3 covers 15 residues. Trimming at V came to 0 bases and at J to 7 bases, leaving 5 bases not matched to a gene. CDR3 DNA: TGTGCCAGCAGCTTGGTGGCGGGGGGGCCAAATGAGCAGTTCTTC. Translated, it gives CASSLVAGGPNEQFF.

The rearrangement uses TRBV29-1 and TRBJ2-7, with 10 bases identical to TRBD1. The CDR3 length is 12 residues. The V and J ends lost 7 bases and 1 base, in that order; junction bases with no gene match: 1. From germline, CDR1 is SQVTM and CDR2 ANQGSEA. The CDR3 sequence: CSAGQGSYEQYF. The CDR3, as DNA: TGCAGCGCGGGACAGGGGTCCTACGAGCAGTACTTC.

The gene calls are TRBV9 and TRBJ2-1, with 7 bases identical to TRBD1. Germline V gene data show CDR1 as SGDLS and CDR2 as YYNGEE. V lost 3 bases, J lost 4 bases, and 7 bases stayed unmatched. The CDR3 length is 15 residues. This CDR3 reads CASSGKGQNYNEQFF. For the CDR3, the DNA is TGTGCCAGCAGCGGAAAGGGACAGAATTACAATGAGCAGTTCTTC.

The chain carries TRBV5-8 and TRBJ2-5; 7 nucleotides match TRBD1. V was pared by 3 bases and J by 2 bases, with 7 bases of the junction left unmatched. This CDR3 region has 15 residues. CDR1 and CDR2 (germline): SGHTS, YDEGEE. The CDR3 DNA is TGTGCCAGCAGCTCTGACACAGGGGAACAAGAGACCCAGTACTTC. Amino acid sequence: CASSSDTGEQETQYF.